This T cell receptor (beta chain) originates from a study of Graves' ophthalmopathy and Graves' hyperthyroidism (dated 2018 in TCRdb). Concerning the study at large: Peripheral blood was collected before any treatment was given, at the time of initial diagnosis. The study used signatures of the TCR beta repertoire to tell Graves' ophthalmopathy apart from Graves' hyperthyroidism and to predict which patients would progress to ophthalmopathy. In total, 135 blood samples were TCR-sequenced: 43 ophthalmopathy, 80 or so hyperthyroidism and some 17 hyperthyroidism-to-ophthalmopathy patients. To explore V-J signatures distinguishing ophthalmopathy from hyperthyroidism, a discovery set of approximately 100 patients (around 42 ophthalmopathy, about 57 stable hyperthyroidism) was enrolled. For independent validation, a separate cohort was made up of about 18 hyperthyroidism patients plus 17 patients who later progressed from hyperthyroidism to ophthalmopathy. In over 5 hyperthyroidism patients, the T-cell repertoire of thyroid tissue was compared with the T-cell repertoire of blood. After sampling, hyperthyroidism patients received methimazole starting at 30 mg daily, and ophthalmopathy patients received high-dose intravenous methylprednisolone. The 95 to 100 discovery patients were randomly divided into training and test sets at a 7:3 ratio. Here is what the overall study found, with its caveats: Most expanded thyroid clonotypes with frequency above 0.001 were also detected in blood, suggesting blood repertoires may reflect the thyroid immune response. No statistical method was used to set the sample size in advance, and the investigators knew which group each participant was assigned to. In validation, the model predicted ophthalmopathy progression with roughly 68% sensitivity and roughly 72% specificity; approximately 12 predicted patients were CT-confirmed with GO in a median of around 6 months. Ophthalmopathy was separated from stable hyperthyroidism by the 13-signature model with roughly 87% sensitivity and roughly 83% specificity in cross-validation and with 80%/75% in the test set.

TCR beta CDR3 regions were amplified from RNA transcripts for repertoire sequencing. HTBI primers and the Qiagen OneStep RT-PCR kit were used in a first-round RT-PCR, which was followed by a second-round multiplex PCR, size selection and purification. Libraries were sequenced paired-end with 100 bp reads on an Illumina HiSeq2000. In the original analysis: SOAPnuke was used for read processing, and reads with adapters, uncalled bases, a mean Phred below 15, or no exact constant-primer or identifier match were discarded. COPE v1.2.5 was used to merge the high-quality paired reads. Clonotypes were defined as unique nucleotide sequences and were aligned to IMGT TRB V, D and J references using MiTCR v1.1. Only V-J combinations with frequency above 0.0001 were analysed, covering approximately 99% of repertoires. For each V-J combination, a TCR clonal expansion and chaos score was defined as F50 clonal expansion divided by the chaos observed in the TCRdist matrix. Welch's t-statistics and random forest were used to reduce features to more than ten V-J combinations, which were fed into a naive Bayes classifier. Thyroid-blood repertoire similarity was quantified with the Morisita-Horn index. The public reads were reanalyzed by TCRdb: fastp trimming at Q25, MiXCR alignment, in-frame beta chains only. CDR3 protein sequences are deduplicated, and each keeps its most common genes and DNA. It is TCRdb's table, rather than the study itself, that gives the V and J calls and clone size. The table for this sample lists about 620,000 distinct CDR3 sequences; about 20% of them were counted only once. The ten largest clones take up roughly 6.9% of the sample.

V was cut back by 1 base and J by 6 bases, leaving a gap of 16 bases between them. Measured from the cysteine to the phenylalanine, the CDR3 is 16 residues long. The retained sequence is limited to the CDR3, 48 bases, with the frame set at the first base. The germline V gene specifies MGHDK as CDR1 and SYGVNS as CDR2. Remarks on this clonotype: The target of this receptor is not known. Base qualities are missing; no much larger clone stands one base away.

A patient counted as having stable hyperthyroidism if there was no progression to ophthalmopathy within 18 months of follow-up. Hyperthyroidism patients were newly diagnosed, with disease duration under 2 months, and aged 18 to 65 years. Patients with other autoimmune diseases, uncontrolled infections, pregnancy or lactation were excluded from the study. Clinical symptoms, serum thyroxine, TRAb, thyroid ultrasound and orbital computed tomography formed the basis of the diagnosis. Using Ficoll-Paque density gradient centrifugation, PBMCs were isolated from over 8.5 ml of fresh peripheral blood. Total RNA was extracted with Trizol reagent and quality-checked on an Agilent 2100 Bioanalyzer.

The rearranged segments are TRBV25-1 and TRBJ1-5; the D segment could be TRBD1, given 6 matching bases. Sequences were obtained from peripheral blood. The receptor was derived from a woman under 30 with stable Graves' hyperthyroidism. Some clones in this sample may be carry-over from other donors' samples. Donor details come from another sample of the same person, matched by shared clones. The CDR3 amino acid sequence is: CASSEFLQGWFQPQHF. The sequence in DNA is TGTGCCAGCAGTGAATTCCTACAGGGTTGGTTTCAGCCCCAGCATTTT.